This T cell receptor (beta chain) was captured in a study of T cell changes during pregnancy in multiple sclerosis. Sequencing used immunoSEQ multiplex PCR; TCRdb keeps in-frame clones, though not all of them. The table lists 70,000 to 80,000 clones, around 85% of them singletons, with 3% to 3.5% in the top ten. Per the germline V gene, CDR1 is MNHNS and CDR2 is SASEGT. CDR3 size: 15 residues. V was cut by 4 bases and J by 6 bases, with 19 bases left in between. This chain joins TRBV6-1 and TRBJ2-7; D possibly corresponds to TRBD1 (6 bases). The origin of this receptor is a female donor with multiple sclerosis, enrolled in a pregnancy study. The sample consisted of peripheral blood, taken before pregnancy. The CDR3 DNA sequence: TGTGCCAGCAGTGCTGACAGGAGTAGGGATGGCGAGCAGTACTTC. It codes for CASSADRSRDGEQYF.